Each of the 8 T cell receptor beta chains below was sequenced from the same sample in a study of human T cells and chemical hapten exposure. TCRdb recomputed calls from the RACE reads with MiXCR, one row per CDR3 protein. Among roughly 360,000 distinct CDR3 sequences, nearly 5% were seen once, and the ten largest hold under 3%. Regarding time point: patch test 1, 2 weeks after DPC sensitization. Stated treatment: therapeutic diphenylcyclopropenone sensitization with weekly scalp DPC. The specimen comprised whole blood, sampled in connection with sensitization to the hapten diphenylcyclopropenone (DPC). The source of these receptors is a woman between 45 and 60 years old with alopecia areata. Some clones in this sample may be carry-over from other donors' samples.

This clonotype was observed many times. Germline is not matched at one junction end, which may reflect a read error. J is TRBJ2-5 and V is TRBV30, with a possible D match to TRBD2 (5 bases). The germline gives CDR1 GTSNPN, CDR2 SVGIG (reference sequence). The CDR3 loop spans 13 amino acids. For the CDR3, the DNA is TGTGCCTGGAGTCCCGGCGGGCCAGAGGCCCAGTACTTC. Translating gives CAWSPGGPEAQYF.

This clonotype was found a few times. V usage is TRBV13 and J usage is TRBJ2-1, with D perhaps matching TRBD1 or TRBD2 (6 bases each). The germline CDR1 and CDR2 sequences are PRHDT and FYEKMQ (reference sequence). The CDR3 extends over 17 amino acids. V lost 6 bases and J 1 base, leaving 19 bases between the germline ends. For the CDR3, the DNA is TGTGCCAGCAGACAGGGCCTTATGGGGGGATCCTACAATGAGCAGTTCTTC. This encodes CASRQGLMGGSYNEQFF.

The table lists this clonotype with many counts. CDR3 residues: CASSRSFEAFF. CDR3 DNA: TGTGCCAGCAGTAGGAGTTTTGAAGCTTTCTTT. The chain employs TRBV12-3 or TRBV12-4 and TRBJ1-1; D unclear. The germline V and J ends were trimmed by 5 bases and 7 bases, with 8 bases remaining between them. The CDR3 covers 11 residues.

In its sample, this clonotype was seen many times. V usage is TRBV7-2 and J usage is TRBJ1-1; no definite D call. The V gene lost 5 bases and the J gene lost 5 bases, with 15 bases spanning the gap. Germline CDR1 and CDR2: SGHTA and FQGNSA. The CDR3 length is 14 residues. DNA for the CDR3: TGTGCCAGCAGCCGGGAGTGGGGAGGGACTGAAGCTTTCTTT. As protein: CASSREWGGTEAFF.

This clonotype came up a few times. The chain employs TRBV28 and TRBJ1-4, with 8 bases that match TRBD1. The germline V gene encodes CDR1 MDHEN and CDR2 SYDVKM. The CDR3 has 16 amino acids. The J segment lost 7 bases and the V segment lost 5 bases, leaving 12 bases of the junction unmatched. Here the CDR3 DNA reads TGTGCCAGCAGTGGAGGTGGGCAGGGGGCTCGTGAAAAACTGTTTTTT. This translates into CASSGGGQGAREKLFF.

This clonotype was counted between two and nine times. This chain links TRBV6-1 with TRBJ2-7, with unresolved D. Germline loops: CDR1 MNHNS, CDR2 SASEGT. Deletions cut 6 bases from V and 2 bases from J, with 8 bases between. The CDR3 has 12 amino acids. The CDR3 sequence: CASRDGTYEQYF. DNA for the CDR3: TGTGCCAGCAGGGACGGAACCTACGAGCAGTACTTC.

In its sample, this clonotype was seen many times. V usage is TRBV7-9 and J usage is TRBJ2-3, with 11 bases matching TRBD2. The CDR3 covers 16 residues. Trimming took 2 bases from V and 3 from J; bases not matched to a gene: 4. Germline CDR1 is SEHNR and CDR2 is FQNEAQ (reference sequence). The DNA of the CDR3 is TGTGCCAGCAGCTTACTAGCGGGAGGTTTGACAGATACGCAGTATTTT. This translates into CASSLLAGGLTDTQYF.

This clonotype was counted a few times. The genes are TRBV19 and TRBJ1-2; 8 bases align to TRBD1. Trimming at V came to 4 bases and at J to 2 bases, leaving 12 bases not matched to a gene. This CDR3 comprises 17 residues. Looked up from germline, CDR1 is LNHDA and CDR2 is SQIVND (reference sequence). CDR3 protein: CASSSPTGATPNYGYTF. The CDR3 coding sequence is TGTGCCAGTAGTAGTCCGACAGGGGCGACCCCAAACTATGGCTACACCTTC.